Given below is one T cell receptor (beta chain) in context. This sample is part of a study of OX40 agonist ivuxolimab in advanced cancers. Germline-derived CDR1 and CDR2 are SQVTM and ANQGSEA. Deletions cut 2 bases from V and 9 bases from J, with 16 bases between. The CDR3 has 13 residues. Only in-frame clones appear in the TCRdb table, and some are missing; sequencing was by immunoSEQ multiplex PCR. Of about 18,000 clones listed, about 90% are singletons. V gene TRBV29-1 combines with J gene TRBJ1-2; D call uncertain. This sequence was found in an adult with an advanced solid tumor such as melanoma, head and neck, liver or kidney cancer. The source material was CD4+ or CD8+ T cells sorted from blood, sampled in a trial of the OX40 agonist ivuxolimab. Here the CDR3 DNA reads TGCAGCGTTGAAAGCGTAACCGGAAAAAGCTACACCTTC. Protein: CSVESVTGKSYTF.